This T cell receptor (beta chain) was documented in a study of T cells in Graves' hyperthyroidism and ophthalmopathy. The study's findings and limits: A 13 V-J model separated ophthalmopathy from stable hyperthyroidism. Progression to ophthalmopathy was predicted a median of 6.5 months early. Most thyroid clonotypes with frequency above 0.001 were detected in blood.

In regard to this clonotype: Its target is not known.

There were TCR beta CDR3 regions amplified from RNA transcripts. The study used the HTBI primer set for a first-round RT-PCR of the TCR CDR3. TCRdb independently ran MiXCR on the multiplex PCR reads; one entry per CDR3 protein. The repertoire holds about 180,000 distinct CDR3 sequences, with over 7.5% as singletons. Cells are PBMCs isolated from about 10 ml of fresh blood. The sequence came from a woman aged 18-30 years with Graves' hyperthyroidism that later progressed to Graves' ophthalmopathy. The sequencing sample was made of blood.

The CDR3 here is CASSPSGVGEQFF. The CDR3 nucleotides read TGTGCCAGCAGCCCTTCAGGGGTAGGTGAGCAGTTCTTC. This rearrangement joins TRBV9 to TRBJ2-1; weak D call: TRBD1 (6 bases). The CDR3 extends over 13 amino acids. The germline gives CDR1 SGDLS, CDR2 YYNGEE. V dropped 4 bases and J dropped 9 bases, with 14 bases sitting between them.